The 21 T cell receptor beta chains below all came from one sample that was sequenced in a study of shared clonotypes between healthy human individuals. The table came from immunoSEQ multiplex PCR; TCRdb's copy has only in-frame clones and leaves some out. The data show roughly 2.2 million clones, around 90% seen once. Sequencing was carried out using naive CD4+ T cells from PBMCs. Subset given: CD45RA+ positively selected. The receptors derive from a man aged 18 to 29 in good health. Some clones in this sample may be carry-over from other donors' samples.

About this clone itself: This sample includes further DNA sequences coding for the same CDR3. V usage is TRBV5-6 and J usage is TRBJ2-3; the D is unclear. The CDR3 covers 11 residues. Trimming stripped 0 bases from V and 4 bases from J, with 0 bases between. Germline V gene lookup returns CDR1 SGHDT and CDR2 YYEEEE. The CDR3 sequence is CASSLADTQYF. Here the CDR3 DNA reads TGTGCCAGCAGCTTGGCAGATACGCAGTATTTT.

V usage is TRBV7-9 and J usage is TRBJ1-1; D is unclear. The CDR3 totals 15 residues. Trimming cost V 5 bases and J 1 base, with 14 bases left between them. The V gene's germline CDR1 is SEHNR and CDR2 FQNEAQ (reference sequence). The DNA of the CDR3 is TGTGCCAGCAGCCAGAGAGCGGCGACGAACACTGAAGCTTTCTTT. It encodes CASSQRAATNTEAFF.

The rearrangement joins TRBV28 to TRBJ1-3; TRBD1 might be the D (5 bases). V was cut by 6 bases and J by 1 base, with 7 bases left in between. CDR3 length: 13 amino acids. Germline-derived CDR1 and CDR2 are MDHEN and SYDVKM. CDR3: CASRGVSGNTIYF. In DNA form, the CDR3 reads TGTGCCAGCAGGGGGGTATCTGGAAACACCATATATTTT.

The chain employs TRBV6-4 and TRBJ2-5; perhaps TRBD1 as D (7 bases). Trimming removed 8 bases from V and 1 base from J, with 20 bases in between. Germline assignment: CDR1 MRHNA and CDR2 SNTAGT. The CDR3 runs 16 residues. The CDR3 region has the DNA TGTGCCAGCGCCTTTCTTACAGGGGACTGCCAAGAGACCCAGTACTTC. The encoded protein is CASAFLTGDCQETQYF.

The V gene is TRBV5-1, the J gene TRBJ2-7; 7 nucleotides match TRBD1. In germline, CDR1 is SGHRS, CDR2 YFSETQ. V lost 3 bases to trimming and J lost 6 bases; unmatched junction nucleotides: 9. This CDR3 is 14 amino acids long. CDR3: CASSYRQGTLEQYF. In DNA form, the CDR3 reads TGCGCCAGCAGCTACCGACAGGGTACCCTCGAGCAGTACTTC.

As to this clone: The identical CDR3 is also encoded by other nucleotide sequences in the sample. The DNA of the CDR3 is TGTGCCAGCAGCTTAAAAGCCTTGAACACTGAAGCTTTCTTT. The encoded protein is CASSLKALNTEAFF. This sequence joins TRBV7-3 and TRBJ1-1; no firm D call. V was trimmed by 1 base and J by 0 bases, leaving 6 bases between them. This CDR3 is 14 amino acids long. CDR1 and CDR2 from the germline V gene are SGHTA and FQGTGA. Drawing the rest from reference TRBV7-3 and TRBJ1-1, the complete variable domain is GAGVSQTPSNKVTEKGKYVELRCDPISGHTALYWYRQSLGQGPEFLIYFQGTGAADDSGLPNDRFFAVRPEGSVSTLKIQRTERGDSAVYLCASSLKALNTEAFFGQGTRLTVV.

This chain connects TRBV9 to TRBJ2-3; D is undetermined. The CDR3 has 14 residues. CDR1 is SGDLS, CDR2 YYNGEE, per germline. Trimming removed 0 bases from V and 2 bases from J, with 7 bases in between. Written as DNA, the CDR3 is TGTGCCAGCAGCGTAGTTGCTAACACAGATACGCAGTATTTT. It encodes CASSVVANTDTQYF.

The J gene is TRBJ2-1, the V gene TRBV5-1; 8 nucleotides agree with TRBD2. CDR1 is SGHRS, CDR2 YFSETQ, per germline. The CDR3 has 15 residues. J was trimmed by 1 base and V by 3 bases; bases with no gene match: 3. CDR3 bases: TGCGCCAGCAGCTCCATAGCGGGATCCTACAATGAGCAGTTCTTC. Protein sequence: CASSSIAGSYNEQFF.

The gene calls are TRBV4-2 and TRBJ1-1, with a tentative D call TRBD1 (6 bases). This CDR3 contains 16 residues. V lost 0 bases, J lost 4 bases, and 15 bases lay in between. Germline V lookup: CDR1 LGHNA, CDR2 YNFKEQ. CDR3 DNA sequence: TGTGCCAGCAGCCAAGACGTACAGGGTCGGGGCACTGAAGCTTTCTTT. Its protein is CASSQDVQGRGTEAFF.

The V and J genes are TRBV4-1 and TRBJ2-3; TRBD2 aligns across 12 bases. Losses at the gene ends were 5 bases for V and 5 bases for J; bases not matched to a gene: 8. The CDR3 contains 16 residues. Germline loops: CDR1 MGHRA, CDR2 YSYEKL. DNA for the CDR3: TGCGCCAGCAGCGCGACTAGCGGGAGAGGCAGAGATACGCAGTATTTT. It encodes CASSATSGRGRDTQYF.

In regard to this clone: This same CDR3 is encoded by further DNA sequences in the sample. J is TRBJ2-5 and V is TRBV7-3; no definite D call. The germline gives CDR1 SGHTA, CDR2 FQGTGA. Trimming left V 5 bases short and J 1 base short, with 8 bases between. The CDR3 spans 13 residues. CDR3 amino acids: CASSLGFQETQYF. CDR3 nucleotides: TGTGCCAGCAGCCTAGGATTCCAAGAGACCCAGTACTTC.

Here the CDR3 DNA reads TGTGCCAGCAGCTTAACGGGAGTCGGCGCGACCCAGTACTTC. Its translation is CASSLTGVGATQYF. The chain joins TRBV7-3 to TRBJ2-5, with D maybe TRBD2 (5 bases). Trimming cost V 0 bases and J 7 bases, with 12 bases left between them. Germline V gene data show CDR1 as SGHTA and CDR2 as FQGTGA. CDR3 length equals 14 residues.

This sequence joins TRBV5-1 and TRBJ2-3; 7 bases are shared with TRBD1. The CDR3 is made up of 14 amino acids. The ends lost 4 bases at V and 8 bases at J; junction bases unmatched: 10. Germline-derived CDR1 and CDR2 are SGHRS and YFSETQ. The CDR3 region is CASSPRTGLSTQYF. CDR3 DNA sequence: TGCGCCAGCAGCCCTAGGACAGGCCTAAGTACGCAGTATTTT.

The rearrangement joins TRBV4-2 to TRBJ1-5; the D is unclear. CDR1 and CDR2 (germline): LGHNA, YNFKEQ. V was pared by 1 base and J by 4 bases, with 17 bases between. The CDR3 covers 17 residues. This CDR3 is CASSQVSVSDLNQPQHF. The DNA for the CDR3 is TGTGCCAGCAGCCAAGTCTCGGTATCTGACCTTAATCAGCCCCAGCATTTT.

The CDR3 coding sequence is TGCGCCAGCAGCCCCTTTCCCGGGGAGCTGTTTTTT. Encoded protein: CASSPFPGELFF. The chain is built from TRBV5-1 and TRBJ2-2; D uncertain. Trimming took 4 bases from V and 6 from J, leaving 7 bases between them. This CDR3 region has 12 residues. Germline V lookup: CDR1 SGHRS, CDR2 YFSETQ.

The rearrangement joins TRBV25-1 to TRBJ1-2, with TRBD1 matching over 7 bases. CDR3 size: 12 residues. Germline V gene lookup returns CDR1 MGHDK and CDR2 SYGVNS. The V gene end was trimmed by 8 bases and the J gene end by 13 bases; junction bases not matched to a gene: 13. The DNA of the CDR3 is TGTGCCAGCTCGGAGGGGGCGGGTTCTGGCACCTTC. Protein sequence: CASSEGAGSGTF.

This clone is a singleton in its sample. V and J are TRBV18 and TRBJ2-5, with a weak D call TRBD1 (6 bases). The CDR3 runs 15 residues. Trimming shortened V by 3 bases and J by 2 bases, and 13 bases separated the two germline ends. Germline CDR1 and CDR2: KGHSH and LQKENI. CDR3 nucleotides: TGTGCCAGCTCACCCACACGGGACATTCAAGAGACCCAGTACTTC. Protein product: CASSPTRDIQETQYF.

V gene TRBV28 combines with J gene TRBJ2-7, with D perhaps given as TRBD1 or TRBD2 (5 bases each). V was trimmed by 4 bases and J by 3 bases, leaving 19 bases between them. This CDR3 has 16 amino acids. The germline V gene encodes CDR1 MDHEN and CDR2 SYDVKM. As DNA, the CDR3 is TGTGCCAGCAGTTCCCCCGCGACGGGACCCCTCTACGAGCAGTACTTC. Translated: CASSSPATGPLYEQYF. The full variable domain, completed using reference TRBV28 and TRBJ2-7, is DVKVTQSSRYLVKRTGEKVFLECVQDMDHENMFWYRQDPGLGLRLIYFSYDVKMKEKGDIPEGYSVSREKKERFSLILESASTNQTSMYLCASSSPATGPLYEQYFGPGTRLTVT.

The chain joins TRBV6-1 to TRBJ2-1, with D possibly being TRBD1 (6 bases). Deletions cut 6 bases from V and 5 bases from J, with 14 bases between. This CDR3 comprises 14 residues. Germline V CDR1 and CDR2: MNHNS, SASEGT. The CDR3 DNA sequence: TGTGCCAGCAGGTGGGGCCAGGGGAACAATGAGCAGTTCTTC. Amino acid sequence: CASRWGQGNNEQFF.

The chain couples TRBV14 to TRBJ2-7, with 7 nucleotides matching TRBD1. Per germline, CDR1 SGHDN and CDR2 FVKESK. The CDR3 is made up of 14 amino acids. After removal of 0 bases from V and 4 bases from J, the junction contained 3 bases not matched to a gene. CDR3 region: CASSQDPRGYEQYF. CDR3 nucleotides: TGTGCCAGCAGCCAAGACCCCAGGGGGTACGAGCAGTACTTC.

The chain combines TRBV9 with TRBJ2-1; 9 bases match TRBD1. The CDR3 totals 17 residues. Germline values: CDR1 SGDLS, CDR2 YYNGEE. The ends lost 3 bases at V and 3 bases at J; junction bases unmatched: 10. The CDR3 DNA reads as TGTGCCAGCAGCGCCCTCCCCCCGGGACAGGGCTACAATGAGCAGTTCTTC. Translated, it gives CASSALPPGQGYNEQFF.